This is a list of T cell receptor beta chains from one sample in a study of T cell responses to AZD1222 COVID-19 vaccine. TCRdb keeps only in-frame clones here, not all; method: immunoSEQ multiplex PCR. The table records 60,000 to 85,000 clones, about 88% of them present only once. The sample in question was peripheral blood, obtained 28 days after the second dose of the MenACWY control vaccine. Receptors originate from an adult who received the MenACWY meningococcal vaccine as a control. CDR3s include the opening cysteine and the closing phenylalanine or tryptophan. D genes are given only for firm matches. Rows may omit the clone size; those that give it use once, few, many or a size class.

once TRBJ2-1 NA TRBV29-1 CSAGAYPRDNEQFF TGCAGCGCTGGGGCCTATCCCCGAGATAATGAGCAGTTCTTC
once TRBJ2-2 TRBD2 TRBV2 CASMKLAGATGELFF TGTGCCAGCATGAAATTAGCGGGAGCCACCGGGGAGCTGTTTTTT
NA TRBJ1-2 NA TRBV7-2 CASTEYRTLYGYTF TGTGCCAGCACGGAATACAGGACGCTCTATGGCTACACCTTC
NA TRBJ1-6 NA TRBV2 CASLTDPDSPLHF TGTGCCAGCCTTACAGACCCGGATTCACCCCTCCACTTT
NA TRBJ2-7 NA TRBV27 CASSSSGLAGLYEQYF NA
few TRBJ1-3 NA TRBV4-1 CASSLSNVRGGGNTIYF TGCGCCAGCAGCCTCAGCAACGTGAGGGGAGGTGGAAACACCATATATTTT
few TRBJ1-2 NA TRBV9 CASSVAGTARGDGYTF TGTGCCAGCAGCGTAGCGGGGACGGCGAGGGGTGATGGCTACACCTTC
NA TRBJ1-4 TRBD1 TRBV6-4 CASSVYSRNSQGANEKLFF TGTGCCAGCAGTGTATACTCACGAAACTCACAGGGGGCTAATGAAAAACTGTTTTTT
NA TRBJ1-4 NA TRBV9 CASSPSLVGPGEKLFF TGTGCCAGCAGCCCCTCTCTCGTGGGGCCGGGGGAAAAACTGTTTTTT
NA TRBJ2-1 NA TRBV2 CASSDGPYNEQFF TGTGCCAGCAGTGACGGTCCATACAATGAGCAGTTCTTC
NA TRBJ2-3 TRBD2 TRBV7-2 CASRWGGDSTDTQYF TGTGCCAGCAGGTGGGGAGGGGACAGCACAGATACGCAGTATTTT
NA TRBJ2-5 TRBD1 TRBV20-1 CSASDDRDGETQYF TGCAGTGCTAGTGACGACAGGGATGGAGAGACCCAGTACTTC
NA TRBJ2-2 NA TRBV28 CASSFARRPPRELFF TGTGCCAGCAGTTTCGCCCGGAGACCCCCCCGGGAGCTGTTTTTT
NA TRBJ2-1 NA TRBV5-6 CASSHRGGYNEQFF TGTGCCAGCAGCCACAGGGGGGGCTACAATGAGCAGTTCTTC
NA TRBJ1-6 NA TRBV3-1/TRBV3-2 CASSQVSGGVSPLHF TGTGCCAGCAGCCAAGTATCCGGGGGTGTTTCACCCCTCCACTTT
NA TRBJ2-3 TRBD2 TRBV3-1/TRBV3-2 CASSQVVVAGGREDTQYF TGTGCCAGCAGCCAAGTAGTGGTAGCGGGAGGACGGGAGGATACGCAGTATTTT